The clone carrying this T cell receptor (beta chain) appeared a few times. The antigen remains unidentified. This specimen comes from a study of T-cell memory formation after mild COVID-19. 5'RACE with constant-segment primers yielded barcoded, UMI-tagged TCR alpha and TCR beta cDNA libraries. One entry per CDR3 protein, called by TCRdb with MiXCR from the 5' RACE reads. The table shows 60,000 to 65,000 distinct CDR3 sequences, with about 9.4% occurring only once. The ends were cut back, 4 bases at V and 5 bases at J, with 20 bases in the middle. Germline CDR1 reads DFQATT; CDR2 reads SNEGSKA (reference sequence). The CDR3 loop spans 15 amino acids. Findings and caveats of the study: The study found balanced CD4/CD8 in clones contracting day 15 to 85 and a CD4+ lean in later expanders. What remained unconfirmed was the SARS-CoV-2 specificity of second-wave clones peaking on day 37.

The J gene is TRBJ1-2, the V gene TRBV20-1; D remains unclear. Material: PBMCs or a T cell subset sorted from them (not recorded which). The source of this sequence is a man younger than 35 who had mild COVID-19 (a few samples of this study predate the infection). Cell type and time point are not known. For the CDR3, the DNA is TGCAGTGCTACTTCAGACCGTACCCACCTGTATGGCTACACCTTC. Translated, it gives CSATSDRTHLYGYTF.